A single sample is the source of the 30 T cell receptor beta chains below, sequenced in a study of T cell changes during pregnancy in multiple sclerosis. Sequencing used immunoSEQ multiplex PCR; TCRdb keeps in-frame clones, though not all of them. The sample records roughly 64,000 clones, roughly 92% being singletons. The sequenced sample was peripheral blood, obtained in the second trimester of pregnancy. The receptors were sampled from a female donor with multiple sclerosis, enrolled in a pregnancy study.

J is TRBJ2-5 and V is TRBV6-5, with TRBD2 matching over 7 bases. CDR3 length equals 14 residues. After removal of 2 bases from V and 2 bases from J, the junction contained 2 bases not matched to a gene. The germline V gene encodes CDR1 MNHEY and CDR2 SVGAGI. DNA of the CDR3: TGTGCCAGCAGTTACAGGACTAGACAAGAGACCCAGTACTTC. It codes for CASSYRTRQETQYF.

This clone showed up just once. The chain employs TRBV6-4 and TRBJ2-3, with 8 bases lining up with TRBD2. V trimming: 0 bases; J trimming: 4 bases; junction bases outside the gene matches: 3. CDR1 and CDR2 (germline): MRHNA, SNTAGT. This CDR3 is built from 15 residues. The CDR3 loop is CASSDSLAAPDTQYF. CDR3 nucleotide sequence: TGTGCCAGCAGTGACTCACTAGCGGCCCCAGATACGCAGTATTTT.

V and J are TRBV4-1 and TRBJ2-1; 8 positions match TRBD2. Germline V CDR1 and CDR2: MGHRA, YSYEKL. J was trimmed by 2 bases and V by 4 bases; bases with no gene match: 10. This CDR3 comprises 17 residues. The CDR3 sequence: CASSLSGGAGAYNEQFF. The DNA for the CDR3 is TGCGCCAGCAGCCTCTCCGGAGGAGCGGGGGCCTACAATGAGCAGTTCTTC.

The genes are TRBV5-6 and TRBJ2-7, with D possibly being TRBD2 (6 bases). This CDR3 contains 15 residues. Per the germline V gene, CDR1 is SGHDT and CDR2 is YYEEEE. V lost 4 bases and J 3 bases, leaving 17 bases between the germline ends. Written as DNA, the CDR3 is TGTGCCAGCAGCCCCGTCGAGACTAGGGTCTACGAGCAGTACTTC. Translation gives CASSPVETRVYEQYF.

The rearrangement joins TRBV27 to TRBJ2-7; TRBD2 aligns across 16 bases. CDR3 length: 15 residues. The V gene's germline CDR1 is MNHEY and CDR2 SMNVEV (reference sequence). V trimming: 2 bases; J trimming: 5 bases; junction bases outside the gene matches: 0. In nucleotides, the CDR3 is TGTGCCAGCAGTTTAGGGACTAGCGGGAGGGACGAGCAGTACTTC. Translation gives CASSLGTSGRDEQYF.

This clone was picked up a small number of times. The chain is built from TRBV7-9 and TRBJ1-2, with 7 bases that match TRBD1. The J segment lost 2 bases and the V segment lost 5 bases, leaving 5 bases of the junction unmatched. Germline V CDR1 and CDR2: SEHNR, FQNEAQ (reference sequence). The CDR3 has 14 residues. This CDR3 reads CASSPATGNYGYTF. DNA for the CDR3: TGTGCCAGCAGCCCGGCGACAGGGAACTATGGCTACACCTTC.

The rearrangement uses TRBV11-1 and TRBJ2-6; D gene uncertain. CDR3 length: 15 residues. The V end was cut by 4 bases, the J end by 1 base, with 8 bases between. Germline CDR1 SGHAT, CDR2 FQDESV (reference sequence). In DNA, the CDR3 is TGTGCCAGCAGCTCCTTGAGGTCTGGGGCCAACGTCCTGACTTTC. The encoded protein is CASSSLRSGANVLTF.

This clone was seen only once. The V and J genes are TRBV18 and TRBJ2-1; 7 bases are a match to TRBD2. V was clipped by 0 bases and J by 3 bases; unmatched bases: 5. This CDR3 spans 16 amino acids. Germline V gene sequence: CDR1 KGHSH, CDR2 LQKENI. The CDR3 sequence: CASSPPGTIFYNEQFF. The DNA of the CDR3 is TGTGCCAGCTCACCACCGGGGACTATCTTCTACAATGAGCAGTTCTTC. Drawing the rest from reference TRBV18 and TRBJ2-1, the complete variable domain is NAGVMQNPRHLVRRRGQEARLRCSPMKGHSHVYWYRQLPEEGLKFMVYLQKENIIDESGMPKERFSAEFPKEGPSILRIQQVVRGDSAAYFCASSPPGTIFYNEQFFGPGTRLTVL.

For the CDR3, the DNA is TGTGCCAGCACCCGGACTAGCGCTACAGATACGCAGTATTTT. It is translated as CASTRTSATDTQYF. The chain employs TRBV5-4 and TRBJ2-3, with 9 bases aligning to TRBD2. CDR3 size: 14 residues. Germline V gene lookup returns CDR1 SGHNT and CDR2 YYREEE (reference sequence). V shed 6 bases, J shed 3 bases, and the junction held 5 bases outside the gene matches.

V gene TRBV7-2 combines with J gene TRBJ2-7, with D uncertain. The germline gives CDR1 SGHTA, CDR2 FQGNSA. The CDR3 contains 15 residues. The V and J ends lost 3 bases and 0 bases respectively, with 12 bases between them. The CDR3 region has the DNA TGTGCCAGCAGCTTGAGCCGGGTCTACTCCTACGAGCAGTACTTC. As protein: CASSLSRVYSYEQYF. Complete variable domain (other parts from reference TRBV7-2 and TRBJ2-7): GAGVSQSPSNKVTEKGKDVELRCDPISGHTALYWYRQSLGQGLEFLIYFQGNSAPDKSGLPSDRFSAERTGGSVSTLTIQRTQQEDSAVYLCASSLSRVYSYEQYFGPGTRLTVT.

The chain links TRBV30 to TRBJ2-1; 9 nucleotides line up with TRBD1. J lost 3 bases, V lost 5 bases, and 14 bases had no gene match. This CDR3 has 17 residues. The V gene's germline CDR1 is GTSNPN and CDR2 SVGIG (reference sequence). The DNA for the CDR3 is TGTGCCTGGCACGGCAGGATGGACAGGGGTTTCTACAATGAGCAGTTCTTC. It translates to CAWHGRMDRGFYNEQFF.

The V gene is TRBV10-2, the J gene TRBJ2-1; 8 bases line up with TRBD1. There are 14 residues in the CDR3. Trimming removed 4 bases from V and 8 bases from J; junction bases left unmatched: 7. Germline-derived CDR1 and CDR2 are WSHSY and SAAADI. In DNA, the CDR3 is TGCGCCAGCAGTGTCCAGGGGGCGCACGATGAGCAGTTCTTC. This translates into CASSVQGAHDEQFF.

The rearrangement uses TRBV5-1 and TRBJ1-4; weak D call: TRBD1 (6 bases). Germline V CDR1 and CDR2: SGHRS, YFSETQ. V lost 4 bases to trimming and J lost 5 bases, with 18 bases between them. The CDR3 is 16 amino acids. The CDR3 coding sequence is TGCGCCAGCAGCACACAGGGATTCGCCGCCAATGAAAAACTGTTTTTT. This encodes CASSTQGFAANEKLFF. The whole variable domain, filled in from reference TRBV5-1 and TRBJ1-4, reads KAGVTQTPRYLIKTRGQQVTLSCSPISGHRSVSWYQQTPGQGLQFLFEYFSETQRNKGNFPGRFSGRQFSNSRSEMNVSTLELGDSALYLCASSTQGFAANEKLFFGSGTQLSVL.

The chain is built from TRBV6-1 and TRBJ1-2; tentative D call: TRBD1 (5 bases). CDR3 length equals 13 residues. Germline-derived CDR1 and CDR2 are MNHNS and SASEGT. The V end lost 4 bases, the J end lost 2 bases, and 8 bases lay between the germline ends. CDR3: CASSVGLNYGYTF. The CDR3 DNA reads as TGTGCCAGCAGTGTGGGACTGAACTATGGCTACACCTTC.

The CDR3 here is CAWRGGTQPSYTEAFF. The CDR3 nucleotides read TGTGCCTGGAGAGGCGGGACCCAACCATCTTACACTGAAGCTTTCTTT. The chain carries TRBV30 and TRBJ1-1; D possibly corresponds to TRBD1 (5 bases). Trimming pared 3 bases from V and 3 bases from J, leaving 20 bases between. This CDR3 has 16 residues. Germline values: CDR1 GTSNPN, CDR2 SVGIG (reference sequence).

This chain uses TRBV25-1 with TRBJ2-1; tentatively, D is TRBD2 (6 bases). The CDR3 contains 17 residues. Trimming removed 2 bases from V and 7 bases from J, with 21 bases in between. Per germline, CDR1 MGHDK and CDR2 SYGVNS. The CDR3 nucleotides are TGTGCCAGCAGTGAACCCCGCCGGGGGTCGACCCCTAATGAGCAGTTCTTC. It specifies CASSEPRRGSTPNEQFF.

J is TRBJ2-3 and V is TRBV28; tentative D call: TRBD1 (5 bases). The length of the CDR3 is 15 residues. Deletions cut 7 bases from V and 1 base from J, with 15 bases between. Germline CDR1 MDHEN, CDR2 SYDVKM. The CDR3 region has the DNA TGTGCCAGCACCCCAGGGTGGACGGGCACAGATACGCAGTATTTT. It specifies CASTPGWTGTDTQYF.

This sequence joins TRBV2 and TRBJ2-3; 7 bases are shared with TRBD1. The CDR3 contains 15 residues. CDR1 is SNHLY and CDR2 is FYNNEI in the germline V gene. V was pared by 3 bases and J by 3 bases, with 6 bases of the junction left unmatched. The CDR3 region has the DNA TGTGCCAGCAGTGAGGACAGGCTAGGGACAGATACGCAGTATTTT. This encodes CASSEDRLGTDTQYF.

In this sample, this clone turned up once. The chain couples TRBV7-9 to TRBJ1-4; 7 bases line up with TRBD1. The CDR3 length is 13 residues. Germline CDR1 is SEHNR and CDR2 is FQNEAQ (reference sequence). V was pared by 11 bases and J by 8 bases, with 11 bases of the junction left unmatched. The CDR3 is CALTGTDPEKLFF. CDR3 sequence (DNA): TGTGCCCTGACCGGGACAGATCCGGAAAAACTGTTTTTT. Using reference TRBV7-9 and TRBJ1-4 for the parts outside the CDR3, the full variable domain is DTGVSQNPRHKITKRGQNVTFRCDPISEHNRLYWYRQTLGQGPEFLTYFQNEAQLEKSRLLSDRFSAERPKGSFSTLEIQRTEQGDSAMYLCALTGTDPEKLFFGSGTQLSVL.

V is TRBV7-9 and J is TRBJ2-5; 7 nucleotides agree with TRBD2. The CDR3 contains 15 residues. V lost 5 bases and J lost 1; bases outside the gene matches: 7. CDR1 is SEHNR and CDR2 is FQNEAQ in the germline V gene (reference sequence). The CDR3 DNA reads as TGTGCCAGCAGCCCGACGGGGGGTACCCAAGAGACCCAGTACTTC. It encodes CASSPTGGTQETQYF.

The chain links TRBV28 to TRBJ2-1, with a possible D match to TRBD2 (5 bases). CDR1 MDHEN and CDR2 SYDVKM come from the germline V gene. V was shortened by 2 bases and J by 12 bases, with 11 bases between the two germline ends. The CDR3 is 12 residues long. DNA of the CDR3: TGTGCCAGCAGTTTAGCAGACCGGGGGCAGTTCTTC. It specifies CASSLADRGQFF.

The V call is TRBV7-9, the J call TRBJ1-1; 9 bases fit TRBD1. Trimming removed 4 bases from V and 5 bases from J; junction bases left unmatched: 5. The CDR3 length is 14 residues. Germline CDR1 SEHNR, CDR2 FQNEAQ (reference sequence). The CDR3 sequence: CASSSQGAYTEAFF. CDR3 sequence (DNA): TGTGCCAGCAGCTCACAGGGGGCGTATACTGAAGCTTTCTTT.

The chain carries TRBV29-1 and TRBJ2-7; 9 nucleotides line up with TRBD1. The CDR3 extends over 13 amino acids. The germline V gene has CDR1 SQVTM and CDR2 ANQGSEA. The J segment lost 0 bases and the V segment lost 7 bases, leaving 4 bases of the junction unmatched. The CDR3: CSAGGQGSYEQYF. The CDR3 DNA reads TGCAGCGCCGGGGGACAGGGCTCCTACGAGCAGTACTTC.

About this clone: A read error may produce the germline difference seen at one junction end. CDR3 in amino acids: CASSLGWLAGLEFYEQYF. Here the CDR3 DNA reads TGTGCTAGCAGCTTAGGGTGGCTAGCGGGACTGGAATTCTACGAGCAGTACTTC. The chain joins TRBV7-7 to TRBJ2-7, with 9 nucleotides matching TRBD2. The CDR3 totals 18 residues. Germline V lookup: CDR1 SSHAT, CDR2 FNYEAQ (reference sequence).

DNA for the CDR3: TGTGCCAGCAGCTTAGCGGGACAGGGGGCAGGGGAGACCCAGTACTTC. It translates to CASSLAGQGAGETQYF. The V gene is TRBV7-9, the J gene TRBJ2-5; 12 nucleotides line up with TRBD1. V was pared by 0 bases and J by 5 bases, with 4 bases of the junction left unmatched. Germline CDR1 SEHNR, CDR2 FQNEAQ (reference sequence). The CDR3 is 16 residues long. The whole variable domain, remainder taken from reference TRBV7-9 and TRBJ2-5, is DTGVSQNPRHKITKRGQNVTFRCDPISEHNRLYWYRQTLGQGPEFLTYFQNEAQLEKSRLLSDRFSAERPKGSFSTLEIQRTEQGDSAMYLCASSLAGQGAGETQYFGPGTRLLVL.

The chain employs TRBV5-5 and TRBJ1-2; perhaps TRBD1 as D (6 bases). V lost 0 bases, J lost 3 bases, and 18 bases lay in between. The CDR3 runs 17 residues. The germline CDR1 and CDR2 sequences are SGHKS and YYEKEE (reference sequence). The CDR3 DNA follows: TGTGCCAGCAGCTTGGCACAGGGCATCATGAGGTACTATGGCTACACCTTC. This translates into CASSLAQGIMRYYGYTF.

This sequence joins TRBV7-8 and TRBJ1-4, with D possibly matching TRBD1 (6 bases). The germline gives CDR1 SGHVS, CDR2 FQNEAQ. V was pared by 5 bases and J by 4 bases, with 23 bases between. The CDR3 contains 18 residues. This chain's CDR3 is CASSAPGTSQGGNEKLFF. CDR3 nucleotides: TGTGCCAGCAGCGCGCCCGGGACATCTCAGGGTGGTAATGAAAAACTGTTTTTT.

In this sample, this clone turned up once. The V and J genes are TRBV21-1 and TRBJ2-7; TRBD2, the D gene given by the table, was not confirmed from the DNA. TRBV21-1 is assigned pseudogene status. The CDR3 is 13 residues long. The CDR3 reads CASSASGPSEQYF. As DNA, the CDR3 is TGTGCCAGCAGCGCTAGCGGCCCATCCGAGCAGTACTTC.

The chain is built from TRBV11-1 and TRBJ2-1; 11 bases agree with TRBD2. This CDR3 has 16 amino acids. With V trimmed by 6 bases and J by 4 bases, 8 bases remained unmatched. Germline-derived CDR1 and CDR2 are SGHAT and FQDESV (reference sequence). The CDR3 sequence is CASSGGLAGIYNEQFF. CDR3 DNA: TGTGCCAGCAGTGGCGGACTAGCGGGTATTTACAATGAGCAGTTCTTC.

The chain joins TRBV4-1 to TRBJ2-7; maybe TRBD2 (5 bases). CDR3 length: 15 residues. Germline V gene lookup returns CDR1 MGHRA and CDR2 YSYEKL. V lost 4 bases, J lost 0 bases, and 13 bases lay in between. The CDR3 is CASSPSAGSSYEQYF. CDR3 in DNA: TGCGCCAGCAGCCCGTCGGCTGGGAGCTCCTACGAGCAGTACTTC.